This TCR beta chain was captured by sequencing in a study of shared clonotypes between healthy human individuals. Study details: Ranging from 18 to 49 in age, donors were a couple of women and a few men. CD4 naive cells filled three plates per donor, CD4 memory three, CD8 naive two and CD8 memory one. Study-level results: An expected dependence of interdonor clonotype sharing on sequencing depth was noted. Represented genetic and exposure-history diversity was restricted by having few donors.

TCRdb's copy holds only in-frame clones and misses some; the assay was immunoSEQ multiplex PCR. The repertoire holds about 2 million clones, with approximately 94% as singletons. Worth noting for this clone: The target antigen is unknown.

CD45RO negativity and positive selection for CCR7 defined naive CD8 cells, a population that excluded terminally differentiated effector memory CD45RA+ cells. CDR3 size: 18 residues. Germline V gives CDR1 SQVTM, CDR2 ANQGSEA. The V segment lost 5 bases and the J segment 0 bases; nucleotides outside the gene matches: 10. The chain links TRBV29-1 to TRBJ2-6; 10 positions match TRBD1. Sequencing used naive CD8+ T cells sorted from blood. This TCR came from a man between 18 and 29 years old in good health. The DNA for the CDR3 is TGCAGCGTTCACCCAGGACAGGGGGATCCCTCTGGGGCCAACGTCCTGACTTTC. This encodes CSVHPGQGDPSGANVLTF.